The 22 T cell receptor beta chains below come from one sample, sequenced in a study of T cell responses to AZD1222 COVID-19 vaccine (dated by TCRdb to the early 2020s). In the paper's terms, the time point label means: baseline before first vaccination. To prepare the library, the immunoSEQ multiplex PCR assay was applied. Sourced from immuneACCESS, this table was stored by TCRdb with only in-frame sequences that have V and J called. A share of the clones is absent; for the studies checked, an unresolved V gene accounts for under half, and the remainder has no known explanation. The sample records 150,000 to 200,000 clones, 94% of which are singletons. The ten biggest clones cover around 0.66% of the sample. Here the sequenced sample was peripheral blood, taken on day 0 of AZD1222 vaccination. The receptors shown here come from an adult in good health.

This clone was observed a few times. V usage is TRBV19 and J usage is TRBJ2-3, with 11 bases fitting TRBD2. CDR1 LNHDA and CDR2 SQIVND come from the germline V gene (reference sequence). The junction had 10 bases not matched to a gene; V was cut back by 5 bases and J by 0 bases. The CDR3 spans 18 residues. Here the CDR3 DNA reads TGTGCCAGTAGTCCCCGGGCTAGCGGGAGGACTAGCACAGATACGCAGTATTTT. It is translated as CASSPRASGRTSTDTQYF.

The chain joins TRBV3-1 (or the pseudogene TRBV3-2) to TRBJ1-4; D is possibly TRBD1 (5 bases). The CDR3 extends over 13 amino acids. CDR1 and CDR2 from the germline V gene are LGHDT and YNNKEL (reference sequence). The V and J ends lost 1 base and 12 bases respectively, with 12 bases between them. The CDR3 protein is CASSQGRRGELFF. The CDR3 DNA is TGTGCCAGCAGCCAAGGGCGTAGGGGTGAACTGTTTTTT.

In its sample, this clone was seen once. CDR3 amino acids: CAISPPDTGELFF. CDR3 bases: TGTGCCATCTCCCCGCCAGACACCGGGGAGCTGTTTTTT. This chain connects TRBV10-3 to TRBJ2-2; D call uncertain. Trimming removed 8 bases from V and 3 bases from J, with 10 bases in between. The CDR3 spans 13 residues. Germline V lookup: CDR1 ENHRY, CDR2 SYGVKD.

The chain has TRBV7-9 and TRBJ1-5, with D tentatively TRBD1 (6 bases). The CDR3 has 15 residues. CDR1 SEHNR and CDR2 FQNEAQ come from the germline V gene (reference sequence). Trimming left V 1 base short and J 3 bases short, with 10 bases between. Here the CDR3 DNA reads TGTGCCAGCAGCTTAGGGGGGGCCAACAATCAGCCCCAGCATTTT. It codes for CASSLGGANNQPQHF. Using reference TRBV7-9 and TRBJ1-5 for the parts outside the CDR3, the full variable domain is DTGVSQNPRHKITKRGQNVTFRCDPISEHNRLYWYRQTLGQGPEFLTYFQNEAQLEKSRLLSDRFSAERPKGSFSTLEIQRTEQGDSAMYLCASSLGGANNQPQHFGDGTRLSIL.

A single count supports this clone. The chain joins TRBV3-1 (or the pseudogene TRBV3-2) to TRBJ2-1; the D is unclear. V gave up 4 bases and J gave up 1 base, with 5 bases separating them. This CDR3 is 13 amino acids long. Germline assignment: CDR1 LGHDT and CDR2 YNNKEL (reference sequence). The CDR3 here is CASSPESYNEQFF. In DNA, the CDR3 is TGTGCCAGCAGCCCCGAGTCCTACAATGAGCAGTTCTTC.

V and J are TRBV7-6 and TRBJ1-5; no reliable D call. This CDR3 region has 11 residues. Germline lookup yields CDR1 SGHVS and CDR2 FNYEAQ. Between the trimmed V and J ends, which lost 8 bases and 2 bases, there was a span of 4 bases. In DNA, the CDR3 is TGTGCCAGCCAGGGCAATCAGCCCCAGCATTTT. Protein: CASQGNQPQHF.

The chain combines TRBV5-6 with TRBJ1-1; D is undetermined. This CDR3 contains 13 residues. Between the trimmed V and J ends, which lost 0 bases and 3 bases, there was a span of 6 bases. Per germline, CDR1 SGHDT and CDR2 YYEEEE. CDR3 region: CASSLGADTEAFF. In DNA, the CDR3 is TGTGCCAGCAGCTTGGGGGCCGACACTGAAGCTTTCTTT.

The DNA for the CDR3 is TGTGCCAGTAGCGGGACAGGCAACTATGGCTACACCTTC. Its translation: CASSGTGNYGYTF. The chain links TRBV19 to TRBJ1-2; 8 nucleotides align to TRBD1. The CDR3 runs to 13 residues. The ends lost 6 bases at V and 2 bases at J; junction bases unmatched: 2. CDR1 LNHDA and CDR2 SQIVND come from the germline V gene (reference sequence).

J is TRBJ1-4 and V is TRBV6-1; TRBD1 aligns across 7 bases. In germline, CDR1 is MNHNS, CDR2 SASEGT. The length of the CDR3 is 16 residues. Trimming removed 4 bases from V and 1 base from J; junction bases left unmatched: 6. The CDR3 is CASSAITGETNEKLFF. The CDR3 nucleotides are TGTGCCAGCAGTGCTATAACAGGGGAAACTAATGAAAAACTGTTTTTT.

This clone was recorded only once. V and J are TRBV30 and TRBJ2-7, with D unresolved. The CDR3 length is 10 residues. Per germline, CDR1 GTSNPN and CDR2 SVGIG (reference sequence). Deletions cut 5 bases from V and 3 bases from J, with 5 bases between. The CDR3: CAWGNYEQYF. In DNA, the CDR3 is TGTGCCTGGGGGAACTACGAGCAGTACTTC.

The chain links TRBV30 to TRBJ1-2; 10 nucleotides agree with TRBD1. V lost 6 bases and J lost 5; bases outside the gene matches: 12. CDR1 and CDR2 from the germline V gene are GTSNPN and SVGIG (reference sequence). The CDR3 consists of 15 residues. The CDR3 DNA sequence: TGTGCCTGTTACGGGACAGGGGAAGGGGGGTATGGCTACACCTTC. This encodes CACYGTGEGGYGYTF.

This rearrangement joins TRBV5-4 to TRBJ2-1; no clear D gene. CDR1 and CDR2 (germline): SGHNT, YYREEE (reference sequence). CDR3 length: 13 amino acids. V lost 0 bases and J lost 5, with 6 bases in between. The CDR3 loop reads CASSLDQHNEQFF. CDR3 coding DNA: TGTGCCAGCAGCTTGGACCAGCACAATGAGCAGTTCTTC.

J is TRBJ2-7 and V is TRBV11-2; 11 bases agree with TRBD2. Germline values: CDR1 SGHAT, CDR2 FQNNGV. The CDR3 is 17 amino acids. With V trimmed by 5 bases and J by 2 bases, 11 bases remained unmatched. The CDR3: CASSLRLAGSSTYEQYF. As DNA, the CDR3 is TGTGCCAGCAGCCTCCGACTAGCGGGATCATCAACCTACGAGCAGTACTTC.

The rearrangement uses TRBV2 and TRBJ1-1; maybe TRBD1 (6 bases). Trimming left V 6 bases short and J 8 bases short, with 22 bases between. The germline CDR1 and CDR2 sequences are SNHLY and FYNNEI. The length of the CDR3 is 15 residues. DNA of the CDR3: TGTGCCAGCAGAAACCCGAGAGGGGCAGGGGAGGAAGCTTTCTTT. Translated: CASRNPRGAGEEAFF. Full variable domain (remainder filled in from reference TRBV2 and TRBJ1-1): EPEVTQTPSHQVTQMGQEVILRCVPISNHLYFYWYRQILGQKVEFLVSFYNNEISEKSEIFDDQFSVERPDGSNFTLKIRSTKLEDSAMYFCASRNPRGAGEEAFFGQGTRLTVV.

The chain is built from TRBV6-5 and TRBJ1-2; the D is unclear. CDR3 length: 14 residues. Trimming took off 3 bases at V and 6 bases at J, with 14 bases between the two ends. From germline, CDR1 is MNHEY and CDR2 SVGAGI. The CDR3 bases are TGTGCCAGCAGTTATGCCGGGTATCATCATGGCTACACCTTC. Residues: CASSYAGYHHGYTF.

The genes are TRBV28 and TRBJ2-3; TRBD2 matches at 14 bases. There are 15 residues in the CDR3. Losses at the gene ends were 6 bases for V and 8 bases for J; bases not matched to a gene: 7. The germline CDR1 and CDR2 sequences are MDHEN and SYDVKM. CDR3 loop: CASSRTGLAGGTQYF. In DNA, the CDR3 is TGTGCCAGCAGCAGAACAGGACTAGCGGGAGGTACGCAGTATTTT.

This chain links TRBV5-1 with TRBJ2-1; the D gene is possibly TRBD2 (6 bases). CDR3 length: 13 residues. Looked up from germline, CDR1 is SGHRS and CDR2 is YFSETQ. The V end lost 6 bases, the J end lost 7 bases, and 14 bases lay between the germline ends. CDR3 in amino acids: CASTLLGGNEQFF. The CDR3 DNA reads TGCGCCAGCACCCTCCTAGGAGGGAATGAGCAGTTCTTC.

The chain joins TRBV6-5 to TRBJ1-1, with 7 bases lining up with TRBD1. The CDR3 has 13 residues. V was clipped by 5 bases and J by 3 bases; unmatched bases: 3. The germline V gene has CDR1 MNHEY and CDR2 SVGAGI. As DNA, the CDR3 is TGTGCCAGCAGTCGACAGGGCTACACTGAAGCTTTCTTT. Its translation is CASSRQGYTEAFF.

The J gene is TRBJ2-2, the V gene TRBV11-2; TRBD1 agrees at 7 bases. J gave up 7 bases and V 6 bases, and 8 bases lay outside the gene matches. Germline CDR1 reads SGHAT; CDR2 reads FQNNGV. The CDR3 extends over 14 amino acids. The CDR3 protein is CASRLTGSVGELFF. The CDR3 DNA follows: TGTGCCAGCAGATTGACAGGGTCCGTCGGGGAGCTGTTTTTT.

The chain uses TRBV5-8 and TRBJ1-1; 12 nucleotides align to TRBD1. Germline-derived CDR1 and CDR2 are SGHTS and YDEGEE. V lost 5 bases and J lost 7; bases outside the gene matches: 9. This CDR3 contains 15 residues. The CDR3 nucleotides are TGTGCCAGCAGTTGGGACAGGGGGCGTCTTAGTGAAGCTTTCTTT. Residues: CASSWDRGRLSEAFF.

The rearrangement joins TRBV19 to TRBJ2-2; 12 bases match TRBD2. J lost 6 bases, V lost 10 bases, and 6 bases had no gene match. From germline, CDR1 is LNHDA and CDR2 SQIVND (reference sequence). The CDR3 contains 14 residues. Here the CDR3 DNA reads TGTGCCACCCGACTAGCGGGAGTCCCCGGGGAGCTGTTTTTT. This translates into CATRLAGVPGELFF. The full variable domain, in which reference TRBV19 and TRBJ2-2 provide the parts outside the CDR3, is DGGITQSPKYLFRKEGQNVTLSCEQNLNHDAMYWYRQDPGQGLRLIYYSQIVNDFQKGDIAEGYSVSREKKESFPLTVTSAQKNPTAFYLCATRLAGVPGELFFGEGSRLTVL.

The CDR3 loop reads CASSVGGTRTDTQYF. The CDR3 nucleotides read TGTGCCAGCAGTGTAGGGGGCACTCGCACAGATACGCAGTATTTT. The genes are TRBV28 and TRBJ2-3, with 7 bases fitting TRBD1. There are 15 residues in the CDR3. The V gene's germline CDR1 is MDHEN and CDR2 SYDVKM. The J segment lost 1 base and the V segment lost 5 bases, leaving 6 bases of the junction unmatched.